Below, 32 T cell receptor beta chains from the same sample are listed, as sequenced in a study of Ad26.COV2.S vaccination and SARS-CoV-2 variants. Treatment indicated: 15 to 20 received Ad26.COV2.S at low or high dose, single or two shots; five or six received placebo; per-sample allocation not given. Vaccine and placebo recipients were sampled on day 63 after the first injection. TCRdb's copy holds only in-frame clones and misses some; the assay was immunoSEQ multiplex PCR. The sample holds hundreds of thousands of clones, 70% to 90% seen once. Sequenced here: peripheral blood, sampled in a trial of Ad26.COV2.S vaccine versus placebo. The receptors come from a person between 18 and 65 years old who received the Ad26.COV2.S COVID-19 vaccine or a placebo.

The DNA for the CDR3 is TGTGCCAGCAGCGGAGGGGAAAGGCATGAAAAACTGTTTTTT. This codes for CASSGGERHEKLFF. The chain couples TRBV11-2 to TRBJ1-4; maybe TRBD1 (5 bases). Germline V gene sequence: CDR1 SGHAT, CDR2 FQNNGV. The V end lost 5 bases, the J end lost 6 bases, and 13 bases lay between the germline ends. The CDR3 spans 14 residues.

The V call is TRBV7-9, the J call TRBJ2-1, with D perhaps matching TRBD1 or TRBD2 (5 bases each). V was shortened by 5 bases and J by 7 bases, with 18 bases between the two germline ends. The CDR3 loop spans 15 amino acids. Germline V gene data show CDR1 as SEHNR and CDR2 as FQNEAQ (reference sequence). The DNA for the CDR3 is TGTGCCAGCAGCAAGGTTGGGACGGTGGGGAATGAGCAGTTCTTC. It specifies CASSKVGTVGNEQFF. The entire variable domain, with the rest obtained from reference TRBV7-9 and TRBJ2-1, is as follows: DTGVSQNPRHKITKRGQNVTFRCDPISEHNRLYWYRQTLGQGPEFLTYFQNEAQLEKSRLLSDRFSAERPKGSFSTLEIQRTEQGDSAMYLCASSKVGTVGNEQFFGPGTRLTVL.

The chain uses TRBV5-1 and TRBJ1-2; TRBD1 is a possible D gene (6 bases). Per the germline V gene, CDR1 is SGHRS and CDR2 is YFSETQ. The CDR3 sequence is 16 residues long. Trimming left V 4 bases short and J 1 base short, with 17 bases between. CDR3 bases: TGCGCCAGCAGCGTCGGACAGTTTCCCCTTAACTATGGCTACACCTTC. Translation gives CASSVGQFPLNYGYTF. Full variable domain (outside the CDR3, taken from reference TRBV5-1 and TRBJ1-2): KAGVTQTPRYLIKTRGQQVTLSCSPISGHRSVSWYQQTPGQGLQFLFEYFSETQRNKGNFPGRFSGRQFSNSRSEMNVSTLELGDSALYLCASSVGQFPLNYGYTFGSGTRLTVV.

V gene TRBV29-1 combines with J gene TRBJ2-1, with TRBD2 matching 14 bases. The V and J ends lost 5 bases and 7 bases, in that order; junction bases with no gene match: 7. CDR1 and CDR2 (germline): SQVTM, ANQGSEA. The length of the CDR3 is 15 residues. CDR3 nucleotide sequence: TGCAGCGTTTCGGGACTAGCGGGAGCTGCTAATGAGCAGTTCTTC. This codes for CSVSGLAGAANEQFF.

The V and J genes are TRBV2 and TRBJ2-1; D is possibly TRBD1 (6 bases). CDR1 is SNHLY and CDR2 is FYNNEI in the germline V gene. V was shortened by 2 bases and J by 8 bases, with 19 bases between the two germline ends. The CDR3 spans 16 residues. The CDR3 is CASSERLGVGADEQFF. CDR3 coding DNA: TGTGCCAGCAGTGAAAGGTTAGGAGTGGGGGCTGATGAGCAGTTCTTC.

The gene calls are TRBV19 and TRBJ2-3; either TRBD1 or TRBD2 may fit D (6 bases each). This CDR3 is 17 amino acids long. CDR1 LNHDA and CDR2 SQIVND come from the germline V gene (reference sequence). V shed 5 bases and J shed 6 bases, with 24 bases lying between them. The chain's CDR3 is CASSAPPGAVYKDTQYF. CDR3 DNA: TGTGCCAGTAGTGCTCCCCCGGGGGCAGTCTATAAGGATACGCAGTATTTT.

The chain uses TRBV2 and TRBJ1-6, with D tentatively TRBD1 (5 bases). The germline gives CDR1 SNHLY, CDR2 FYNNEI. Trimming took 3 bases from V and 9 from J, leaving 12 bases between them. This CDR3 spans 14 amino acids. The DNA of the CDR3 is TGTGCCAGCAGTGAGGGACTGAGTTCTTCACCCCTCCACTTT. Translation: CASSEGLSSSPLHF.

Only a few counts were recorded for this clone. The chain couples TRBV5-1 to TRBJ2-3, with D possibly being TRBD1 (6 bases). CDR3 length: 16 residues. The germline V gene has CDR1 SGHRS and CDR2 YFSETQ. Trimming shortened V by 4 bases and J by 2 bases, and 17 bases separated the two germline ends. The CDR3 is CASSPNGQHTTDTQYF. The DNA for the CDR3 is TGCGCCAGCAGCCCCAATGGACAGCACACCACAGATACGCAGTATTTT.

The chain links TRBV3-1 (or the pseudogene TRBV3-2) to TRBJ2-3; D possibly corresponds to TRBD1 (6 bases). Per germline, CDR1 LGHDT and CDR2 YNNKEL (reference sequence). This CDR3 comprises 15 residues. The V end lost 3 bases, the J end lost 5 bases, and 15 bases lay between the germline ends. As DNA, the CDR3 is TGTGCCAGCAGCCAGGCAGGGGTCGTGGTAGATACGCAGTATTTT. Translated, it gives CASSQAGVVVDTQYF.

For the CDR3, the DNA is TGTGCCATCAGTGAGGGCAGGGACTATGGCTACACCTTC. It specifies CAISEGRDYGYTF. The chain has TRBV10-3 and TRBJ1-2; perhaps TRBD1 as D (5 bases). V lost 2 bases to trimming and J lost 3 bases, with 7 bases between them. CDR1 and CDR2 from the germline V gene are ENHRY and SYGVKD. The CDR3 totals 13 residues.

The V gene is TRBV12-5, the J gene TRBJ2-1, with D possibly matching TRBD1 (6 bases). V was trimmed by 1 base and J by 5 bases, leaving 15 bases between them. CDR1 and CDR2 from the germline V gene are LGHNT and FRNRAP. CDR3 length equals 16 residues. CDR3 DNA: TGTGCTAGTGGTTTGGACAGGGTGAGGACCGACAATGAGCAGTTCTTC. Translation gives CASGLDRVRTDNEQFF. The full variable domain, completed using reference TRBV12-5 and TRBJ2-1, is DARVTQTPRHKVTEMGQEVTMRCQPILGHNTVFWYRQTMMQGLELLAYFRNRAPLDDSGMPKDRFSAEMPDATLATLKIQPSEPRDSAVYFCASGLDRVRTDNEQFFGPGTRLTVL.

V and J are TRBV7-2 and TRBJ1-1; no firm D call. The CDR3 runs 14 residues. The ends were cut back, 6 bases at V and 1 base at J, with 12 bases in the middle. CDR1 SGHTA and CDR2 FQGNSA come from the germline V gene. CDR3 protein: CASSFRGPNTEAFF. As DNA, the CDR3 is TGTGCCAGCAGTTTTCGAGGGCCGAACACTGAAGCTTTCTTT.

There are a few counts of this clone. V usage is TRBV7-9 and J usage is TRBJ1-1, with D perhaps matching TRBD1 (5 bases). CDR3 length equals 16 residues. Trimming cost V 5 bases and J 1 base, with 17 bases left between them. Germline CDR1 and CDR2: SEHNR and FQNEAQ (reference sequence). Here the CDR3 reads CASSPGGRGENTEAFF. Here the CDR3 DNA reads TGTGCCAGCAGCCCCGGCGGTAGGGGCGAGAACACTGAAGCTTTCTTT.

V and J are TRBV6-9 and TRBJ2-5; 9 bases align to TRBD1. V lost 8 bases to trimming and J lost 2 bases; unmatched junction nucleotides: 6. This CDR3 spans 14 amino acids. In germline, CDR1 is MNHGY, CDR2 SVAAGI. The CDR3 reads CASGPGQGQETQYF. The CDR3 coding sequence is TGTGCCAGCGGCCCGGGACAGGGACAAGAGACCCAGTACTTC.

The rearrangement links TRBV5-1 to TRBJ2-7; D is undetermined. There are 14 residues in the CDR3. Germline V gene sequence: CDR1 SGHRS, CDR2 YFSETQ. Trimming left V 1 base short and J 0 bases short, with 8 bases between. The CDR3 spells CASSLRANSYEQYF. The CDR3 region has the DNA TGCGCCAGCAGCTTGCGGGCCAACTCCTACGAGCAGTACTTC. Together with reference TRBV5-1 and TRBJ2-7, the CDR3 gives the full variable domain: KAGVTQTPRYLIKTRGQQVTLSCSPISGHRSVSWYQQTPGQGLQFLFEYFSETQRNKGNFPGRFSGRQFSNSRSEMNVSTLELGDSALYLCASSLRANSYEQYFGPGTRLTVT.

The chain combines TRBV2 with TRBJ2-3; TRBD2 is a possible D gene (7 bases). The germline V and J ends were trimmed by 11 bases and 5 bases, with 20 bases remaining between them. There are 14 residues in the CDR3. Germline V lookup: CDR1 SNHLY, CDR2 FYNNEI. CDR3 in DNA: TGTGCCTCTCCAGCGGGACAAGGGAGAGATACGCAGTATTTT. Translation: CASPAGQGRDTQYF. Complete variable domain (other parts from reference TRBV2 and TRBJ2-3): EPEVTQTPSHQVTQMGQEVILRCVPISNHLYFYWYRQILGQKVEFLVSFYNNEISEKSEIFDDQFSVERPDGSNFTLKIRSTKLEDSAMYFCASPAGQGRDTQYFGPGTRLTVL.

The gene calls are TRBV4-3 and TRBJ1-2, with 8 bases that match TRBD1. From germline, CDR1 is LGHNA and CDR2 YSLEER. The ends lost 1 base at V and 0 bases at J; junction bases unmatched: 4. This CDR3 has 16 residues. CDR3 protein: CASSQVGTGSNYGYTF. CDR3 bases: TGCGCCAGCAGCCAAGTAGGGACAGGTTCTAACTATGGCTACACCTTC.

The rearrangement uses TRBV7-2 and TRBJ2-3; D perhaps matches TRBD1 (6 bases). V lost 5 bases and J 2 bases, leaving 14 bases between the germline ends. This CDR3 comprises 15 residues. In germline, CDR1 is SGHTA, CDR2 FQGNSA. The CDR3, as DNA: TGTGCCAGCAGCCAGGGGCTTGCCACCACAGATACGCAGTATTTT. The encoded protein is CASSQGLATTDTQYF.

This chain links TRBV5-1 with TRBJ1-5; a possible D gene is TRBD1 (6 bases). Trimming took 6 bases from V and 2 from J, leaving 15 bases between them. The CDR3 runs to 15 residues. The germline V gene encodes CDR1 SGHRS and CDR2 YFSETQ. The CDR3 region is CASKTYPGGNQPQHF. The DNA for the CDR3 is TGCGCCAGCAAAACCTACCCAGGGGGCAATCAGCCCCAGCATTTT. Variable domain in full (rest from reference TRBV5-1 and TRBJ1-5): KAGVTQTPRYLIKTRGQQVTLSCSPISGHRSVSWYQQTPGQGLQFLFEYFSETQRNKGNFPGRFSGRQFSNSRSEMNVSTLELGDSALYLCASKTYPGGNQPQHFGDGTRLSIL.

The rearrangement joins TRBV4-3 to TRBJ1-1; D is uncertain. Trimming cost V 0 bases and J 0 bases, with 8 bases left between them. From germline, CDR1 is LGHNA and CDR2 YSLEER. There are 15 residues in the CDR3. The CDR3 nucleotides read TGCGCCAGCAGCCAAGAGGCACTCATGAACACTGAAGCTTTCTTT. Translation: CASSQEALMNTEAFF.

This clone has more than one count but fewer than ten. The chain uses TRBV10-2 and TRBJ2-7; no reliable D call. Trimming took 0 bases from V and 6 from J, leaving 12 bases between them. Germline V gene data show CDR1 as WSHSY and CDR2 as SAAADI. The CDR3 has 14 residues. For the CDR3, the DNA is TGCGCCAGCAGTGAGTCGGGCCCGCAGGCCGAGCAGTACTTC. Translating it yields CASSESGPQAEQYF.

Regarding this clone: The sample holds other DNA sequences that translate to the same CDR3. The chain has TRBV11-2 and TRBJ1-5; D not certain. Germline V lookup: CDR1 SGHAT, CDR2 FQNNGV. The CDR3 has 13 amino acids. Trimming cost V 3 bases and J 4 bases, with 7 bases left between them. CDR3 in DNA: TGTGCCAGCAGCTTCGGTGGAAATCAGCCCCAGCATTTT. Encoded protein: CASSFGGNQPQHF.

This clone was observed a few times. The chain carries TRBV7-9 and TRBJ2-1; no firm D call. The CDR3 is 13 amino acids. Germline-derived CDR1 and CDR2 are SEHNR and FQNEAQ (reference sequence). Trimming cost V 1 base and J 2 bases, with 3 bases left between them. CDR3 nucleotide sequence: TGTGCCAGCAGCTTAGAGGCCTACAATGAGCAGTTCTTC. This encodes CASSLEAYNEQFF.

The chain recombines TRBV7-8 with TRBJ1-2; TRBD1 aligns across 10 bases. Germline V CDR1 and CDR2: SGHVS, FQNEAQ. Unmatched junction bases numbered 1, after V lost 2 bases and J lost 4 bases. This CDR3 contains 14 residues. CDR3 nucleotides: TGTGCCAGCAGCTTAAGGGACAGGGGCTATGGCTACACCTTC. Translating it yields CASSLRDRGYGYTF.

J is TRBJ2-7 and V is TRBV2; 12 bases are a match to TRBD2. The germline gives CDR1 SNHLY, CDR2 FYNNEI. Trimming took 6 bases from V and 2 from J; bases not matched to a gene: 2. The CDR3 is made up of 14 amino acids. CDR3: CASRLAGGAYEQYF. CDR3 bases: TGTGCCAGCAGACTAGCGGGGGGAGCCTACGAGCAGTACTTC.

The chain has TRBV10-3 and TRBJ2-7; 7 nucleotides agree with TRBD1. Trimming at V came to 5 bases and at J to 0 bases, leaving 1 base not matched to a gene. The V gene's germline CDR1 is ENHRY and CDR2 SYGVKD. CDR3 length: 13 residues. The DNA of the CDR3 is TGTGCCATCAGTAGGGACAGCTCCTACGAGCAGTACTTC. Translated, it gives CAISRDSSYEQYF.

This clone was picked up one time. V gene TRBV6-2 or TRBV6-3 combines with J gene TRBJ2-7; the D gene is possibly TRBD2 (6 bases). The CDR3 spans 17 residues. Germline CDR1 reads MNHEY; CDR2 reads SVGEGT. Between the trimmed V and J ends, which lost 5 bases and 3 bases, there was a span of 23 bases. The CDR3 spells CASSQPPFGSKDYEQYF. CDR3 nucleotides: TGTGCCAGCAGTCAACCCCCTTTCGGGAGCAAGGACTACGAGCAGTACTTC.

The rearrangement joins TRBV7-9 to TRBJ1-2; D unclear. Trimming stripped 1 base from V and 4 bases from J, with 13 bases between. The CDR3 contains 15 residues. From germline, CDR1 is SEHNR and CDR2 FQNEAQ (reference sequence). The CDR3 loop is CASSLGWTTGYGYTF. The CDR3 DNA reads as TGTGCCAGCAGCTTAGGCTGGACCACGGGCTATGGCTACACCTTC.

This chain's CDR3 is CASSPAGGLQYNEQFF. CDR3 DNA: TGTGCCAGCAGCCCCGCAGGAGGACTCCAGTACAATGAGCAGTTCTTC. V usage is TRBV5-6 and J usage is TRBJ2-1; weak D call: TRBD2 (5 bases). The germline V gene encodes CDR1 SGHDT and CDR2 YYEEEE. V was shortened by 4 bases and J by 4 bases, with 18 bases between the two germline ends. CDR3 length: 16 residues.

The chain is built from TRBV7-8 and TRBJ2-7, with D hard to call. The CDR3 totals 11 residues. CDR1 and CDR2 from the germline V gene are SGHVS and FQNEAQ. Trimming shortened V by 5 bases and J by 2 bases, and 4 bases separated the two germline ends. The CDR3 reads CASSTTYEQYF. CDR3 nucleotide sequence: TGTGCCAGCAGCACTACCTACGAGCAGTACTTC.

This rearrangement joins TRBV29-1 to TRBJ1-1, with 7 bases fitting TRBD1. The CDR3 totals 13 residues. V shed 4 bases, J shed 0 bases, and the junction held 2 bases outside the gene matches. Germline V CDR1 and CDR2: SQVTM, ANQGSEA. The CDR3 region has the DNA TGCAGCGTTGGTACAGGGGTGAACACTGAAGCTTTCTTT. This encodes CSVGTGVNTEAFF.

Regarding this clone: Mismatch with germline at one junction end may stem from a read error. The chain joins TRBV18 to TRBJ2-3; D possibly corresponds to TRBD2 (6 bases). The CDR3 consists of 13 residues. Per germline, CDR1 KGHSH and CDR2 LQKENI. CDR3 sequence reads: CASSPPSADTQYF. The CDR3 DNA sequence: TGTGCCAGCTCCCCACCTAGCGCAGATACGCAGTATTTT.